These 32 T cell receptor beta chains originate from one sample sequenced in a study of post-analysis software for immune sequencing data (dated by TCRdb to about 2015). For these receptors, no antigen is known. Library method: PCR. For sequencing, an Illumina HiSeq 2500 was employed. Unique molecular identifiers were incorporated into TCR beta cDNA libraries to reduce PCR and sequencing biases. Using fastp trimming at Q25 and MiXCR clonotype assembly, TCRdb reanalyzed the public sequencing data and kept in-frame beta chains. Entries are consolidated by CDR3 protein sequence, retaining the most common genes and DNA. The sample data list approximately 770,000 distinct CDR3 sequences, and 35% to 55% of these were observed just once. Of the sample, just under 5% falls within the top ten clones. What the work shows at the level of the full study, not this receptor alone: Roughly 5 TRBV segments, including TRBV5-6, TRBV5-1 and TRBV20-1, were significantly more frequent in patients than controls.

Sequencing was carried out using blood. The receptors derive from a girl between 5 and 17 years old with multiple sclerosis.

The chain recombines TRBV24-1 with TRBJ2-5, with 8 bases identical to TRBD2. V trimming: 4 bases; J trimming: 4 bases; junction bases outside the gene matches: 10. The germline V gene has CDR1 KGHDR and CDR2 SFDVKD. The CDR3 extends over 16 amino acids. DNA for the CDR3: TGTGCCACCAGTGAACCCTTGGCGGGAGGAAGAGAGACCCAGTACTTC. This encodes CATSEPLAGGRETQYF.

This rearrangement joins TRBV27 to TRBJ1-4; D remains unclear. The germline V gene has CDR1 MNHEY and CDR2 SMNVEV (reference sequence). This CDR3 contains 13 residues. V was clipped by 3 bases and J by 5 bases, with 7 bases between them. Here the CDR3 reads CASSFMGNEKLFF. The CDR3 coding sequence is TGTGCCAGCAGTTTTATGGGGAATGAAAAACTGTTTTTT. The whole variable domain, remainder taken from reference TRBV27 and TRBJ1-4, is EAQVTQNPRYLITVTGKKLTVTCSQNMNHEYMSWYRQDPGLGLRQIYYSMNVEVTDKGDVPEGYKVSRKEKRNFPLILESPSPNQTSLYFCASSFMGNEKLFFGSGTQLSVL.

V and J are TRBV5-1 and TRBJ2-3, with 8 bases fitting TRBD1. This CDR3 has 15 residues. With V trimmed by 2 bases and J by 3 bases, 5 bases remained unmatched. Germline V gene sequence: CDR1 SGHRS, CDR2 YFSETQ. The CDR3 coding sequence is TGCGCCAGCAGCTTCGGACAGGGAAGGACAGATACGCAGTATTTT. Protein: CASSFGQGRTDTQYF.

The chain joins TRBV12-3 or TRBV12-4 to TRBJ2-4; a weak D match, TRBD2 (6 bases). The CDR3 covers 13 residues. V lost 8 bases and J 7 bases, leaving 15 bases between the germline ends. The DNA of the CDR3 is TGTGCCAGCTCGACGGGAGCTATCAACATTCAGTACTTC. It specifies CASSTGAINIQYF.

Here the CDR3 DNA reads TGTGCCATCAGTGAGTTACGGACAGGGGGGGCTTACGGGCAGTACTTC. Its translation: CAISELRTGGAYGQYF. The chain employs TRBV10-3 and TRBJ2-4; 10 nucleotides align to TRBD1. From germline, CDR1 is ENHRY and CDR2 SYGVKD. The CDR3 has 16 residues. With 1 base clipped from V and 13 bases from J, the junction kept 13 bases outside the gene matches.

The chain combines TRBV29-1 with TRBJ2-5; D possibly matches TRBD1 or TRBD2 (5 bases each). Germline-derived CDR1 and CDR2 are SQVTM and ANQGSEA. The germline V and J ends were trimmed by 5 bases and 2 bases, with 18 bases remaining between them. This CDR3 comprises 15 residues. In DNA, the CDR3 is TGCAGCGTTTCTATCCCGGGACCCATACAAGAGACCCAGTACTTC. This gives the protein CSVSIPGPIQETQYF.

The CDR3 region is CASSLGLAGEEQYF. CDR3 bases: TGTGCCAGCAGTCTGGGACTAGCGGGAGAAGAGCAGTACTTC. The chain joins TRBV12-3 or TRBV12-4 to TRBJ2-7, with 14 nucleotides matching TRBD2. With 5 bases clipped from V and 7 bases from J, the junction kept 4 bases outside the gene matches. This CDR3 spans 14 amino acids.

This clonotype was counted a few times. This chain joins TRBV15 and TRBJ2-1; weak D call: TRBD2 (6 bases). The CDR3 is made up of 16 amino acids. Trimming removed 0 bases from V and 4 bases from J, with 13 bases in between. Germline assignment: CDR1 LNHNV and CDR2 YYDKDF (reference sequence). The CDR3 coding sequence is TGTGCCACCAGCAGAGATGGATACGGGGGATACAATGAGCAGTTCTTC. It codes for CATSRDGYGGYNEQFF.

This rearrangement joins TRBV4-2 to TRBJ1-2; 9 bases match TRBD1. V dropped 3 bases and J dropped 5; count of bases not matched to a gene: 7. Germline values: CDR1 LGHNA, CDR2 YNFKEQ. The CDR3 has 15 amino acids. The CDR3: CASSQGDRAIYGYTF. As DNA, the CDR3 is TGTGCCAGCAGCCAGGGGGACAGGGCCATTTATGGCTACACCTTC.

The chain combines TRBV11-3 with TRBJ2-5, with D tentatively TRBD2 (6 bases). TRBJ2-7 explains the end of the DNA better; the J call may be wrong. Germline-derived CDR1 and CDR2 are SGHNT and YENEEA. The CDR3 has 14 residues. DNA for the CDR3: TGTGCCAGCAGTTCCGGGACTCCCCTCGACGAGCAGTACTTC. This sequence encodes CASSSGTPLDEQYF.

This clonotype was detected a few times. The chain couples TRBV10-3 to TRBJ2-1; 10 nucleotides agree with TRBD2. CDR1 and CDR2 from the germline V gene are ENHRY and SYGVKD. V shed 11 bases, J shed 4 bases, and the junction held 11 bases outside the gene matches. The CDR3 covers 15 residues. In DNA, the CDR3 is TGTGCCGCGGCCTCCGGGACTAGCGAGTACAATGAGCAGTTCTTC. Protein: CAAASGTSEYNEQFF.

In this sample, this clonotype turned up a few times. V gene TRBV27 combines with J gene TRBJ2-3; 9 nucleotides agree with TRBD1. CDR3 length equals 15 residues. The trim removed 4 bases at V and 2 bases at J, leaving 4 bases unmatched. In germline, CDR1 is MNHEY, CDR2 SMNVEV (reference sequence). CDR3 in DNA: TGTGCCAGCAGTTCCCGGGACAGGGTCACAGATACGCAGTATTTT. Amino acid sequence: CASSSRDRVTDTQYF.

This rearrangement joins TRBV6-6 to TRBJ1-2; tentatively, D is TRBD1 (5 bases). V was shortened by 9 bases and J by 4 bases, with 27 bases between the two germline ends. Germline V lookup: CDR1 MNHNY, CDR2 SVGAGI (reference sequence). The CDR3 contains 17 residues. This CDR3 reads CASTTHPIGTGTYGYTF. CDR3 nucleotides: TGTGCCAGTACCACCCACCCAATCGGTACAGGCACCTATGGCTACACCTTC.

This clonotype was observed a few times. CDR3 sequence: CASSVSSDEQFF. CDR3 coding DNA: TGTGCCAGCAGCGTTAGCTCCGATGAGCAGTTCTTC. The V call is TRBV9, the J call TRBJ2-1; no clear D. Germline CDR1 is SGDLS and CDR2 is YYNGEE. The CDR3 has 12 residues. V was clipped by 2 bases and J by 8 bases, with 8 bases between them.

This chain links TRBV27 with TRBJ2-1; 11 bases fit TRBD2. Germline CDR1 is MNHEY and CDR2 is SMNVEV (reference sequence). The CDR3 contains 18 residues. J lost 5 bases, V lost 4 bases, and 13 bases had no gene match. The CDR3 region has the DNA TGTGCCAGCAGTTCCGGTGCTCGACTAGCGGGACTCCACAATGAGCAGTTCTTC. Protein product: CASSSGARLAGLHNEQFF.

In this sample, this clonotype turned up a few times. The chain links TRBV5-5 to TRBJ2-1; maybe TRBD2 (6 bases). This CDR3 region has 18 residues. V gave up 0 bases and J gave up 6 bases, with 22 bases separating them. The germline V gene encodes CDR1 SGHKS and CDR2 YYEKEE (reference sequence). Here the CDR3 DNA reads TGTGCCAGCAGCTTGGGCGGCGGGGCTCCCCTACCCCCCAATGAGCAGTTCTTC. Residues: CASSLGGGAPLPPNEQFF.

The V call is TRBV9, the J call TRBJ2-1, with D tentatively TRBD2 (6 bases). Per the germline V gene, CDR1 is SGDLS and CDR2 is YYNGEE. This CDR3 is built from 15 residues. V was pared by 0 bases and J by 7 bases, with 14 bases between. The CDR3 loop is CASSVGVRGVNEQFF. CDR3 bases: TGTGCCAGCAGCGTAGGGGTGCGGGGAGTAAATGAGCAGTTCTTC. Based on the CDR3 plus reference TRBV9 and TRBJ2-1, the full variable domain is DSGVTQTPKHLITATGQRVTLRCSPRSGDLSVYWYQQSLDQGLQFLIQYYNGEERAKGNILERFSAQQFPDLHSELNLSSLELGDSALYFCASSVGVRGVNEQFFGPGTRLTVL.

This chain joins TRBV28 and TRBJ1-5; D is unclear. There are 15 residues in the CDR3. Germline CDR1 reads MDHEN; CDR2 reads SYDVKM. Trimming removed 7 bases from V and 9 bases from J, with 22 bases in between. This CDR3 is CASKLADRDGMPQHF. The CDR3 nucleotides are TGTGCCAGCAAGCTAGCAGATAGGGATGGTATGCCCCAGCATTTT.

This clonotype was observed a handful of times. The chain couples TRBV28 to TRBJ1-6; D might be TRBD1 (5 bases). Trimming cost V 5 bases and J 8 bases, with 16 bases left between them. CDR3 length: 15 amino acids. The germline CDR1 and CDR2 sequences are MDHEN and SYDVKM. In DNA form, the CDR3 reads TGTGCCAGCAGTCCGACGGGGCTGGGTGATTCACCCCTCCACTTT. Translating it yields CASSPTGLGDSPLHF.

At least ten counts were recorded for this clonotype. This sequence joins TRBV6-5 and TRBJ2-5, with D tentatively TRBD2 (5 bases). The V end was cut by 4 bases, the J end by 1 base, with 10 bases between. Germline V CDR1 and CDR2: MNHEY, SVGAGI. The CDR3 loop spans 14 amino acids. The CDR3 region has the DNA TGTGCCAGCAGTTCAGGACTGGCCCAAGAGACCCAGTACTTC. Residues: CASSSGLAQETQYF.

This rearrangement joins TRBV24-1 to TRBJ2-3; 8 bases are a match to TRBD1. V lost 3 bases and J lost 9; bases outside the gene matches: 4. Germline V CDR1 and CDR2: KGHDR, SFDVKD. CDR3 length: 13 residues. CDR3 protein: CATSDETGVTQYF. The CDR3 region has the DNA TGTGCCACCAGTGATGAGACAGGGGTAACGCAGTATTTT.

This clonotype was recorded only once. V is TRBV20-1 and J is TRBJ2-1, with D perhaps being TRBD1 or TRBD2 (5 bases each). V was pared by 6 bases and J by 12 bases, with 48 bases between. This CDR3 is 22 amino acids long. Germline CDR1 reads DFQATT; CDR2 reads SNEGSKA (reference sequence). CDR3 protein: CSAGTGTQAGYGYTFRFGLQFF. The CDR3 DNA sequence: TGCAGTGCCGGAACCGGGACCCAGGCCGGCTATGGCTACACCTTTCGGTTCGGGTTGCAGTTCTTC.

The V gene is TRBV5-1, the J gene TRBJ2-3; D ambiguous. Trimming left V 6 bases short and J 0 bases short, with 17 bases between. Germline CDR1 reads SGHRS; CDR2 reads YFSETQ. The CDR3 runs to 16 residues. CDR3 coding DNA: TGCGCCAGCACCCGCGGCACGACACCGAGCACAGATACGCAGTATTTT. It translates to CASTRGTTPSTDTQYF.

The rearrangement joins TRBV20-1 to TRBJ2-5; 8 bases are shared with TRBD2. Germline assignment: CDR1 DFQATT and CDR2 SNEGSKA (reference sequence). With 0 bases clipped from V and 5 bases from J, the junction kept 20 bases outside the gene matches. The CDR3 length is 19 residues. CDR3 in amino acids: CSARDPDGRQAGGLETQYF. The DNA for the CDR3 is TGCAGTGCTAGAGACCCGGATGGGCGACAGGCGGGAGGTCTTGAGACCCAGTACTTC.

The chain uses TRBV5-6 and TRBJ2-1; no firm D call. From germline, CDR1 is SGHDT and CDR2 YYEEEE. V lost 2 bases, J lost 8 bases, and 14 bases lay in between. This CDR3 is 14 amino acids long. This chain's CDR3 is CASSFSARFDEQFF. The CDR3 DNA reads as TGTGCCAGCAGCTTCTCGGCTAGATTCGATGAGCAGTTCTTC. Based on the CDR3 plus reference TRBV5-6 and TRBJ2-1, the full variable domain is DAGVTQSPTHLIKTRGQQVTLRCSPKSGHDTVSWYQQALGQGPQFIFQYYEEEERQRGNFPDRFSGHQFPNYSSELNVNALLLGDSALYLCASSFSARFDEQFFGPGTRLTVL.

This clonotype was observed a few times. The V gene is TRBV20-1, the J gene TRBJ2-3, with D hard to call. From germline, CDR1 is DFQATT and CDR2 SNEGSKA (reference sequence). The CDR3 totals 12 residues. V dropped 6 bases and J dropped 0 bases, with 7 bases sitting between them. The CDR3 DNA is TGCAGTGCCCCTCTCAGCACAGATACGCAGTATTTT. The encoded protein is CSAPLSTDTQYF.

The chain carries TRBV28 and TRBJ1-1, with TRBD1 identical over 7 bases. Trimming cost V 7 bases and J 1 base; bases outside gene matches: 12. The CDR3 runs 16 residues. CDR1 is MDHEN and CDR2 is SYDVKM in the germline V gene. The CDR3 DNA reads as TGTGCCAGCACCTTACAGGGGAGCGGGGCGAACACTGAAGCTTTCTTT. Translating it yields CASTLQGSGANTEAFF.

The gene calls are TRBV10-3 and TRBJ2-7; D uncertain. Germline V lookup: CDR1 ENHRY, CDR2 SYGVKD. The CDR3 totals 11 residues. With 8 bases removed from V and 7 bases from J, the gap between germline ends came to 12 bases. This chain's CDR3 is CAIGPKGEQYF. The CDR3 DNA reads TGTGCCATCGGCCCCAAAGGGGAGCAGTACTTC.

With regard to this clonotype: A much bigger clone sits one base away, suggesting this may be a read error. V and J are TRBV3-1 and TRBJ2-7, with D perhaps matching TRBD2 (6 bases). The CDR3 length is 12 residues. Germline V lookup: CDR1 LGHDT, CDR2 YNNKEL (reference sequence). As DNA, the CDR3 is TGTGCCAGCTCATTTACTAGCAACGAGCCGTACTTC. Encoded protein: CASSFTSNEPYF.

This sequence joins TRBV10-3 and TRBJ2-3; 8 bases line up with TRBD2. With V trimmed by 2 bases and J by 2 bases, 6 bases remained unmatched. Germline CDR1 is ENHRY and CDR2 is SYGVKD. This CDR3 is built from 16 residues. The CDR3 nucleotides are TGTGCCATCAGTGAGCCTACTAGCGGCTACACAGATACGCAGTATTTT. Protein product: CAISEPTSGYTDTQYF.

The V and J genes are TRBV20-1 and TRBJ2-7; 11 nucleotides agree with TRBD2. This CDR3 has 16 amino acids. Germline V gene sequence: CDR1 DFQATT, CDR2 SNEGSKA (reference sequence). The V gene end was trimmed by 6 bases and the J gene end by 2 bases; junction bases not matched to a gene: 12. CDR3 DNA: TGCAGTGCCCATCTCGGGGGGACTAGCGGTACCTACGAGCAGTACTTC. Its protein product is CSAHLGGTSGTYEQYF.

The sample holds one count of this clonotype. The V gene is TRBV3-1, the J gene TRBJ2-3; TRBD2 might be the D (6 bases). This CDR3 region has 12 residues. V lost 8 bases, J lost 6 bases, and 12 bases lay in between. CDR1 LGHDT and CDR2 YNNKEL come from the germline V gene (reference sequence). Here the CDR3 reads CASYGGSDTQYF. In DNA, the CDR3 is TGTGCCAGCTACGGGGGATCGGATACGCAGTATTTT.